Listed below are T cell receptor beta chains from one sample, sequenced in a study of lymphopenia after photon versus proton radiotherapy. TCRdb keeps only in-frame clones here, not all; method: immunoSEQ multiplex PCR. Found here are tens of thousands of clones, roughly nine tenths of them singletons; the top ten hold 6.6%. The sample in question was peripheral blood, obtained from a patient treated with proton-based radiotherapy. Receptor source: a woman aged 70 to 79 with pancreatic cancer. Some clones in this sample may be carry-over from other donors' samples. Each CDR3 is given with its conserved first and last residue. The D gene is left open where the match is weak. Clone size is not always given. Where it is, it says once, few, many or a class for expanded clones.

TRBD2 TRBJ2-7 TRBV10-3 NA CAIRPDTASGRISYEQYF TGTGCCATCAGACCGGACACAGCTAGCGGGAGGATTTCCTACGAGCAGTACTTC
NA TRBJ1-1 TRBV5-1 NA CASSLAKPEGGAFF TGCGCCAGCAGCTTGGCCAAACCGGAGGGTGGAGCTTTCTTT
NA TRBJ1-2 TRBV7-2 NA CASSLELRGYGYTF TGTGCCAGCAGCTTAGAGCTCAGGGGCTATGGCTACACCTTC
NA TRBJ2-1 TRBV7-2 NA CASSLRLSSDEQFF TGTGCCAGCAGCTTAAGACTATCTTCGGATGAGCAGTTCTTC
NA TRBJ1-1 TRBV30 NA CAWSVTTATEAFF TGTGCCTGGAGTGTAACGACAGCCACTGAAGCTTTCTTT
NA TRBJ2-1 TRBV11-3 NA CASSPGSPPSYNEQFF TGTGCCAGCAGCCCAGGATCACCTCCCTCCTACAATGAGCAGTTCTTC
NA TRBJ2-7 TRBV28 NA CASSSTLPDASYEQYF TGTGCCAGCAGTTCCACCCTCCCAGACGCCTCCTACGAGCAGTACTTC
NA TRBJ2-1 TRBV18 NA CASSPEGRATYNEQFF TGTGCCAGCTCACCTGAGGGGCGAGCGACCTACAATGAGCAGTTCTTC
NA TRBJ1-3 TRBV27 NA CASSSGLLSSGNTIYF TGTGCCAGCAGTTCGGGACTGCTGAGCTCTGGAAACACCATATATTTT
TRBD1 TRBJ1-5 TRBV6-1 few CASSESYDRGLHF TGTGCCAGCAGTGAAAGTTACGACAGGGGTTTACATTTT
NA TRBJ1-1 TRBV6-6 NA CASSYGYTEAFF TGTGCCAGCAGTTACGGGTACACTGAAGCTTTCTTT
NA TRBJ1-3 TRBV6-6 NA CASSYSEGLSGNTIYF TGTGCCAGCAGTTACTCGGAGGGGCTCTCTGGAAACACCATATATTTT
TRBD2 TRBJ2-3 TRBV11-2 NA CASSLSGGGDTQYF TGTGCCAGCAGCTTGAGCGGGGGTGGAGATACGCAGTATTTT
NA TRBJ2-7 TRBV11-2 NA CASSLDPTSYEQYF TGTGCCAGCAGCTTAGACCCGACCTCCTACGAGCAGTACTTC
NA TRBJ2-3 TRBV28 NA CASSPGGINTDTQYF TGTGCCAGCAGTCCTGGGGGTATAAACACAGATACGCAGTATTTT
TRBD2 TRBJ2-7 TRBV4-2 NA CASSQEGGEGLAGGSRREQYF TGTGCCAGCAGCCAAGAAGGGGGGGAAGGGCTAGCGGGAGGGTCTCGACGCGAGCAGTACTTC
TRBD1 TRBJ2-1 TRBV19 NA CASSMGQVDYNEQFF TGTGCCAGTAGTATGGGACAGGTCGACTACAATGAGCAGTTCTTC
TRBD1 TRBJ2-7 TRBV28 NA CASSAPIAGTENTYEQYF TGTGCCAGCAGCGCCCCCATCGCCGGGACAGAGAATACCTACGAGCAGTACTTC
TRBD2 TRBJ2-3 TRBV14 NA CASSPTARTSGTDTQYF TGTGCCAGCAGCCCGACAGCGAGGACTAGCGGCACAGATACGCAGTATTTT
NA TRBJ1-1 TRBV6-1 once CASSVLGGTEAFF TGTGCCAGCAGTGTTTTAGGGGGCACTGAAGCTTTCTTT
NA TRBJ2-1 TRBV12-5 once CASGLVQGKSNEQFF TGTGCTAGTGGTTTGGTACAGGGAAAGTCGAATGAGCAGTTCTTC
NA TRBJ2-1 TRBV11-2 once CASRPGRPSYNEQFF TGTGCCAGCAGACCGGGCCGGCCATCCTACAATGAGCAGTTCTTC
NA TRBJ2-3 TRBV7-2 once CASSLAWQTSTDTQYF TGTGCCAGCAGCTTAGCGTGGCAGACTAGCACAGATACGCAGTATTTT
TRBD2 TRBJ2-1 TRBV28 NA CASSSSGLAVYNEQFF TGTGCCAGCAGCTCCTCGGGACTAGCGGTCTACAATGAGCAGTTCTTC
TRBD2 TRBJ2-1 TRBV5-1 NA CASSLPTSGSSYNEQFF TGCGCCAGCAGCCTACCTACTAGCGGGAGCTCCTACAATGAGCAGTTCTTC
NA TRBJ2-3 TRBV29-1 NA CSVEAWAIPSTDTQYF TGCAGCGTTGAAGCGTGGGCCATCCCTTCCACAGATACGCAGTATTTT
TRBD2 TRBJ2-1 TRBV6-4 NA CASSDTSGRFYEQFF TGTGCCAGCAGTGACACTAGCGGGAGATTCTATGAGCAGTTCTTC
NA TRBJ2-1 TRBV7-6 NA CASSLAWPGGTWDNEQFF TGTGCCAGCAGCTTAGCTTGGCCCGGGGGGACATGGGACAATGAGCAGTTCTTC
NA TRBJ1-3 TRBV5-1 NA CASSLLGPNSGNTIYF TGCGCCAGCAGCTTACTCGGGCCTAACTCTGGAAACACCATATATTTT
TRBD2 TRBJ2-1 TRBV28 NA CASRPGVRAGVNEQFF TGTGCCAGCAGGCCAGGGGTAAGAGCGGGAGTCAATGAGCAGTTCTTC
TRBD1 TRBJ2-6 TRBV28 NA CASSFTGGFISGANVLTF TGTGCCAGCAGTTTTACAGGGGGTTTTATATCTGGGGCCAACGTCCTGACTTTC
NA TRBJ1-2 TRBV9 NA CASSTGISNYGYTF TGTGCCAGCAGCACGGGAATCTCTAACTATGGCTACACCTTC
TRBD1 TRBJ1-1 TRBV7-2 once CASSPQQGIGTEAFF TGTGCCAGCAGCCCTCAACAGGGGATCGGCACTGAAGCTTTCTTT
TRBD2 TRBJ2-7 TRBV10-1 NA CASSESTGLAAVKGYEQYF TGCGCCAGCAGTGAGTCGACGGGACTAGCGGCCGTAAAAGGTTACGAGCAGTACTTC
NA TRBJ1-3 TRBV11-2 few CASSLNRAGNTIYF TGTGCCAGCAGCTTGAACAGGGCTGGAAACACCATATATTTT
TRBD2 TRBJ2-3 TRBV9 few CASSFLGNSGWADTQYF TGTGCCAGCAGCTTCTTGGGTAATAGCGGGTGGGCGGATACGCAGTATTTT
NA TRBJ2-3 TRBV5-6 NA CASSLFQLSTDTQYF TGTGCCAGCAGCTTGTTTCAGCTTAGCACAGATACGCAGTATTTT
NA TRBJ1-2 TRBV11-2 NA CASSLFQGPHYGYTF TGTGCCAGCAGCTTATTCCAGGGGCCTCACTATGGCTACACCTTC
NA TRBJ1-2 TRBV7-2 NA CASSLPGANYGYTF TGTGCCAGCAGCTTACCCGGAGCTAACTATGGCTACACCTTC
NA TRBJ1-5 TRBV4-2 NA CASSQEQDRSNQPQHF TGTGCCAGCAGCCAAGAGCAAGACCGTAGCAATCAGCCCCAGCATTTT
NA TRBJ1-1 TRBV30 NA CAWSTTSVGNTEAFF TGTGCCTGGAGTACGACTTCTGTCGGGAACACTGAAGCTTTCTTT
NA TRBJ1-5 TRBV7-2 once CASSFSGNQPQHF TGTGCCAGCAGCTTCTCAGGGAATCAGCCCCAGCATTTT
TRBD2 TRBJ2-3 TRBV7-6 NA CASSLALTSGSVGTDTQYF TGTGCCAGCAGCTTAGCGCTGACTAGCGGGAGTGTTGGCACAGATACGCAGTATTTT
TRBD1 TRBJ2-7 TRBV9 NA CASSAGQGEQYF TGTGCCAGCAGCGCCGGACAGGGCGAGCAGTACTTC
NA TRBJ2-7 TRBV21-1 NA CASSLPRGGNEQYF TGTGCCAGCAGCCTCCCTCGTGGGGGTAACGAGCAGTACTTC
TRBD2 TRBJ2-1 TRBV27 NA CASNPRLWASGSSYNEQFF TGTGCCAGCAACCCGAGGTTGTGGGCTAGCGGGAGCTCCTACAATGAGCAGTTCTTC
NA TRBJ2-3 TRBV11-2 NA CASSPRGSADTQYF TGTGCCAGCAGCCCGAGGGGGAGCGCAGATACGCAGTATTTT